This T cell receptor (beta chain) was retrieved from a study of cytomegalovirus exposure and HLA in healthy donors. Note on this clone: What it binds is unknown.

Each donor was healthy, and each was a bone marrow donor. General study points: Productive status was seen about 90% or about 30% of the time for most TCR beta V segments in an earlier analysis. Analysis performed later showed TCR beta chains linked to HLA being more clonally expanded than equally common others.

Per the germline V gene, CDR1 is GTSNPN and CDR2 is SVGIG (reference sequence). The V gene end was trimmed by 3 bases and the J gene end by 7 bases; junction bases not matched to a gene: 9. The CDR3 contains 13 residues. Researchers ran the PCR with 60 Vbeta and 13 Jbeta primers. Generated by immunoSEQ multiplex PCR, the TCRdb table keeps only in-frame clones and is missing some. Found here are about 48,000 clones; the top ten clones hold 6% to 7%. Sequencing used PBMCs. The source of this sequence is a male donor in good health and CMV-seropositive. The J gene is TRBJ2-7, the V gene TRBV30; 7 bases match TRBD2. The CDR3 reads CAWSPSGASEQYF. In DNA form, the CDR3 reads TGTGCCTGGAGCCCCAGCGGGGCCTCGGAGCAGTACTTC. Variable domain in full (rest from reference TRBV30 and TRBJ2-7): SQTIHQWPATLVQPVGSPLSLECTVEGTSNPNLYWYRQAAGRGLQLLFYSVGIGQISSEVPQNLSASRPQDRQFILSSKKLLLSDSGFYLCAWSPSGASEQYFGPGTRLTVT.